The clone carrying this T cell receptor (beta chain) was seen only once. This CDR3 is built from 16 residues. Germline CDR1 and CDR2: SEHNR and FQNEAQ (reference sequence). With V trimmed by 4 bases and J by 4 bases, 9 bases remained unmatched. TCRdb keeps only in-frame clones here, not all; method: immunoSEQ multiplex PCR. Of about 79,000 clones listed, 70% to 90% are singletons. The data originate from a study of blood T cell repertoires in COVID-19. Background on the study: PBMCs, B-cell-depleted T cells, or T cells provided the cDNA or gDNA that made up the material.

V usage is TRBV7-9 and J usage is TRBJ1-3, with TRBD1 matching over 8 bases. The sample was peripheral blood. The origin of this receptor is a man over 45 with active COVID-19. CDR3: CASSSPRTGSGNTIYF. The DNA for the CDR3 is TGTGCCAGCAGCTCCCCCAGGACAGGGTCCGGAAACACCATATATTTT.